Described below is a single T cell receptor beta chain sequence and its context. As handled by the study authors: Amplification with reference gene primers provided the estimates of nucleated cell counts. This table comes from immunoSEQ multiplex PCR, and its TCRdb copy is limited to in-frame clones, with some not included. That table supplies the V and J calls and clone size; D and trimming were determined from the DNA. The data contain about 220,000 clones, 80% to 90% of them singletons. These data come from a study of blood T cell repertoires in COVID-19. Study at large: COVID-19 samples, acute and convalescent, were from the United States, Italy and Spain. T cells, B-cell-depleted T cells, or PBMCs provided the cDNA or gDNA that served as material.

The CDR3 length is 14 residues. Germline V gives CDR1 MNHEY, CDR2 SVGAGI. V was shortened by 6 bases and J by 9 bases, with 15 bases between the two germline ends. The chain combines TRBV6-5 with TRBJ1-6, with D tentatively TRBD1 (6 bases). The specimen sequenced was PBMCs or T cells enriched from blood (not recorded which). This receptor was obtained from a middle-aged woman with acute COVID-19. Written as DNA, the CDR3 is TGTGCCAGCAGCCTCTGGGGAGGGGGTTCACCCCTCCACTTT. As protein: CASSLWGGGSPLHF.